This TCR beta chain was recovered during a study of blood T cell repertoires in COVID-19. The overall study: Spain, Italy and the United States supplied samples that represented acute and convalescent COVID-19. In each case, the material was cDNA or gDNA derived from T cells, B-cell-depleted T cells, or PBMCs.

As processed by the authors: Cell counts per sample came from amplifying reference gene primers. Data came from immunoSEQ multiplex PCR; TCRdb stores just in-frame clones and leaves some out. That table gives V, J and clone size, and the DNA gave D and trimming. The table has 70,000 or so clones, more than 85% seen once. In germline, CDR1 is LGHNA, CDR2 YNFKEQ. The CDR3 is made up of 19 amino acids. The ends lost 0 bases at V and 0 bases at J; junction bases unmatched: 11. Specimen: peripheral blood. This sequence originates from a man in his 70s with active COVID-19. V gene TRBV4-2 combines with J gene TRBJ2-7, with 10 bases fitting TRBD2. The CDR3 region has the DNA TGTGCCAGCAGCCAAGAGGGGGGACTAGCGAGGACCCTCTCCTACGAGCAGTACTTC. Its translation: CASSQEGGLARTLSYEQYF.